These 25 T cell receptor beta chains were sequenced from one sample in a study of T-cell reconstitution after alpha-beta-depleted transplantation in children. Preparation of the TCRbeta library used unique molecular identifiers. In TCRdb, the PCR reads were re-called with MiXCR into one record per CDR3 protein. The repertoire holds 700,000 to 950,000 distinct CDR3 sequences, with around 15% as singletons. The sequencing used PBMCs, mostly from graft donor cells, collected 360 days after TCRalphabeta/CD19-depleted stem cell transplant. Receptor source: a male patient between 5 and 17 years old who had a stem cell transplant for acute lymphoblastic leukemia, so the T cells may come from the graft donor.

Here the CDR3 DNA reads TGCAGTGCTAGAGATGGACAGGGCAGCTGGTTCAATGAGCAGTTCTTC. Its translation is CSARDGQGSWFNEQFF. This chain connects TRBV20-1 to TRBJ2-1; 8 nucleotides match TRBD1. The germline gives CDR1 DFQATT, CDR2 SNEGSKA (reference sequence). J lost 6 bases, V lost 0 bases, and 10 bases had no gene match. The CDR3 is 16 residues long.

The gene calls are TRBV24-1 and TRBJ2-2; perhaps D is TRBD1 or TRBD2 (5 bases each). V was cut by 5 bases and J by 4 bases, with 13 bases left in between. The CDR3 covers 15 residues. Germline assignment: CDR1 KGHDR and CDR2 SFDVKD. Here the CDR3 DNA reads TGTGCCACCAGTGTTAAGGGGACGGGCACCGGGGAGCTGTTTTTT. It is translated as CATSVKGTGTGELFF.

This clonotype has a handful of counts. V gene TRBV3-1 combines with J gene TRBJ2-2; 7 positions match TRBD2. This CDR3 is 16 amino acids long. Germline CDR1 reads LGHDT; CDR2 reads YNNKEL (reference sequence). V lost 6 bases and J lost 0; bases outside the gene matches: 7. CDR3 coding DNA: TGTGCCAGCAGGGGTACTAGCGACGCGAACACCGGGGAGCTGTTTTTT. Amino acid sequence: CASRGTSDANTGELFF.

V usage is TRBV5-1 and J usage is TRBJ1-4; 10 bases fit TRBD1. The CDR3 is made up of 17 amino acids. The germline V gene encodes CDR1 SGHRS and CDR2 YFSETQ. With V trimmed by 1 base and J by 3 bases, 6 bases remained unmatched. DNA for the CDR3: TGCGCCAGCAGCTTGCGGGGGACAGGGGACGCTAATGAAAAACTGTTTTTT. Translating gives CASSLRGTGDANEKLFF.

This chain joins TRBV3-1 and TRBJ2-2; D uncertain. The CDR3 totals 15 residues. V shed 4 bases and J shed 5 bases, with 14 bases lying between them. Germline assignment: CDR1 LGHDT and CDR2 YNNKEL (reference sequence). The CDR3: CASSRSFWGTGELFF. DNA of the CDR3: TGTGCCAGCAGCCGCTCTTTCTGGGGTACCGGGGAGCTGTTTTTT.

This chain connects TRBV24-1 to TRBJ1-5, with D maybe TRBD1 (6 bases). Germline CDR1 and CDR2: KGHDR and SFDVKD. The CDR3 loop spans 14 amino acids. Trimming took off 9 bases at V and 4 bases at J, with 15 bases between the two ends. CDR3 bases: TGTGCCACCTCGAAGAGGGGGGCTAATCAGCCCCAGCATTTT. This gives the protein CATSKRGANQPQHF.

There are many counts of this clonotype. The chain couples TRBV7-9 to TRBJ1-4; D is perhaps TRBD1 (5 bases). The ends were cut back, 5 bases at V and 2 bases at J, with 9 bases in the middle. Germline V gene data show CDR1 as SEHNR and CDR2 as FQNEAQ (reference sequence). The CDR3 contains 14 residues. The CDR3 sequence: CASSPGTTNEKLFF. In DNA form, the CDR3 reads TGTGCCAGCAGCCCGGGGACTACTAATGAAAAACTGTTTTTT.

This clonotype was seen a few times. The rearrangement joins TRBV4-1 to TRBJ2-7; no firm D call. V lost 1 base and J lost 2, with 15 bases in between. The V gene's germline CDR1 is MGHRA and CDR2 YSYEKL. The CDR3 has 16 residues. The CDR3 DNA reads as TGCGCCAGCAGCCAAGGTACCGGGCCCGGGCCCTACGAGCAGTACTTC. This encodes CASSQGTGPGPYEQYF.

This clonotype occurred a few times. This chain uses TRBV5-1 with TRBJ2-1; D call uncertain. The CDR3 extends over 16 amino acids. Deletions cut 0 bases from V and 5 bases from J, with 15 bases between. Germline V CDR1 and CDR2: SGHRS, YFSETQ. This CDR3 reads CASSLAWQPTHNEQFF. The CDR3 DNA reads as TGCGCCAGCAGCTTGGCCTGGCAACCTACCCACAATGAGCAGTTCTTC.

The chain recombines TRBV11-3 with TRBJ2-1, with D perhaps assigned TRBD1 or TRBD2 (5 bases each). V lost 5 bases, J lost 4 bases, and 12 bases lay in between. The germline V gene encodes CDR1 SGHNT and CDR2 YENEEA. The CDR3 has 14 amino acids. The CDR3 region has the DNA TGTGCCAGCAGCCGAATGGGACCTTACAATGAGCAGTTCTTC. Protein sequence: CASSRMGPYNEQFF. The whole variable domain, remainder taken from reference TRBV11-3 and TRBJ2-1, is EAGVVQSPRYKIIEKKQPVAFWCNPISGHNTLYWYLQNLGQGPELLIRYENEEAVDDSQLPKDRFSAERLKGVDSTLKIQPAELGDSAVYLCASSRMGPYNEQFFGPGTRLTVL.

This clonotype was detected only a few times. The rearrangement links TRBV27 to TRBJ2-1, with D unclear. There are 14 residues in the CDR3. The germline V and J ends were trimmed by 3 bases and 0 bases, with 6 bases remaining between them. The V gene's germline CDR1 is MNHEY and CDR2 SMNVEV (reference sequence). CDR3 amino acids: CASSFGLSYNEQFF. The DNA of the CDR3 is TGTGCCAGCAGTTTCGGGCTCTCCTACAATGAGCAGTTCTTC.

The chain couples TRBV7-8 to TRBJ2-7; tentative D call: TRBD2 (5 bases). V was cut by 7 bases and J by 3 bases, with 10 bases left in between. This CDR3 has 12 amino acids. The germline CDR1 and CDR2 sequences are SGHVS and FQNEAQ. The CDR3 here is CASTTDFYEQYF. In nucleotides, the CDR3 is TGTGCCAGCACGACGGACTTCTACGAGCAGTACTTC.

This clonotype was observed many times. The chain joins TRBV29-1 to TRBJ2-2; D might be TRBD1 (6 bases). The germline V and J ends were trimmed by 5 bases and 4 bases, with 8 bases remaining between them. Germline V gene data show CDR1 as SQVTM and CDR2 as ANQGSEA. The CDR3 has 12 amino acids. In DNA, the CDR3 is TGCAGCGTTAGGACAGCCACCGGGGAGCTGTTTTTT. The encoded protein is CSVRTATGELFF.

The rearrangement uses TRBV21-1 and TRBJ2-1; the table gives TRBD1 as D, unverified against the DNA. TRBV21-1 is a recognized pseudogene. The CDR3 sequence is 15 residues long. CDR3 loop: CASSDRETLYNEQFF. DNA of the CDR3: TGTGCCAGCAGTGACAGGGAGACCCTCTACAATGAGCAGTTCTTC.

This clonotype was detected a few times. V is TRBV12-3 or TRBV12-4 and J is TRBJ2-1; 8 nucleotides line up with TRBD2. The trim removed 6 bases at V and 1 base at J, leaving 2 bases unmatched. The CDR3 runs to 14 residues. In DNA, the CDR3 is TGTGCCAGCAGGCAGCGGGAGTCCTACAATGAGCAGTTCTTC. Translation: CASRQRESYNEQFF.

The chain uses TRBV3-1 and TRBJ1-4; perhaps TRBD1 as D (6 bases). The CDR3 covers 14 residues. The V gene lost 8 bases and the J gene lost 7 bases, with 17 bases spanning the gap. From germline, CDR1 is LGHDT and CDR2 YNNKEL (reference sequence). The CDR3 DNA follows: TGTGCCAGCTGTTTACAGGGTTGGTCTGAAAAACTGTTTTTT. This gives the protein CASCLQGWSEKLFF.

Many counts were recorded for this clonotype. The chain is built from TRBV18 and TRBJ2-1, with D perhaps matching TRBD2 (5 bases). Germline V gives CDR1 KGHSH, CDR2 LQKENI. There are 13 residues in the CDR3. The ends were cut back, 6 bases at V and 3 bases at J, with 9 bases in the middle. CDR3 sequence: CASSYDYYNEQFF. Here the CDR3 DNA reads TGTGCCAGCTCCTACGACTACTACAATGAGCAGTTCTTC. Supplemented by reference TRBV18 and TRBJ2-1, the full variable domain reads NAGVMQNPRHLVRRRGQEARLRCSPMKGHSHVYWYRQLPEEGLKFMVYLQKENIIDESGMPKERFSAEFPKEGPSILRIQQVVRGDSAAYFCASSYDYYNEQFFGPGTRLTVL.

This clonotype showed up just a few times. This sequence joins TRBV7-9 and TRBJ1-4; the D is unclear. The V gene lost 2 bases and the J gene lost 13 bases, with 14 bases spanning the gap. The CDR3 is 13 amino acids. From germline, CDR1 is SEHNR and CDR2 FQNEAQ (reference sequence). The CDR3 sequence: CASSLSGGPRLFF. The CDR3 DNA follows: TGTGCCAGCAGCTTATCAGGAGGGCCACGACTGTTTTTT.

This clonotype was recorded once. The chain uses TRBV10-3 and TRBJ2-5; 10 nucleotides line up with TRBD1. Trimming removed 10 bases from V and 0 bases from J; junction bases left unmatched: 14. Germline V lookup: CDR1 ENHRY, CDR2 SYGVKD. The length of the CDR3 is 17 residues. The CDR3 is CATSPRDRGPHQETQYF. Here the CDR3 DNA reads TGTGCCACCTCACCCCGGGACAGGGGTCCGCACCAAGAGACCCAGTACTTC.

The V gene is TRBV4-1, the J gene TRBJ1-3; D is uncertain. The CDR3 extends over 13 amino acids. Trimming left V 4 bases short and J 5 bases short, with 9 bases between. Germline V gene sequence: CDR1 MGHRA, CDR2 YSYEKL. CDR3 in amino acids: CASSPPIRNTIYF. The CDR3 DNA is TGCGCCAGCAGCCCCCCGATCAGAAACACCATATATTTT.

This clonotype was seen more than once but under ten times. The gene calls are TRBV12-3 or TRBV12-4 and TRBJ1-1; D is undetermined. The CDR3 is 15 residues long. Trimming left V 3 bases short and J 0 bases short, with 11 bases between. In nucleotides, the CDR3 is TGTGCCAGCAGTTTCCCCGGGCCTTTGAACACTGAAGCTTTCTTT. The encoded protein is CASSFPGPLNTEAFF.

The sample holds a few counts of this clonotype. This chain joins TRBV12-3 or TRBV12-4 and TRBJ2-1, with 12 positions matching TRBD2. V shed 2 bases, J shed 5 bases, and the junction held 13 bases outside the gene matches. The CDR3 has 19 amino acids. DNA for the CDR3: TGTGCCAGCAGTTTACCTGGGACTAGCGGGTTCTATGTCGACAATGAGCAGTTCTTC. Amino acid sequence: CASSLPGTSGFYVDNEQFF.

The J gene is TRBJ2-2, the V gene TRBV11-2; D remains unclear. With 3 bases removed from V and 4 bases from J, the gap between germline ends came to 9 bases. This CDR3 spans 14 amino acids. Germline CDR1 and CDR2: SGHAT and FQNNGV. The CDR3 DNA reads as TGTGCCAGCAGCTTTACAGTCTTCACCGGGGAGCTGTTTTTT. This gives the protein CASSFTVFTGELFF.

V gene TRBV12-3 or TRBV12-4 combines with J gene TRBJ2-7, with a tentative D call TRBD2 (5 bases). Between the trimmed V and J ends, which lost 6 bases and 4 bases, there was a span of 19 bases. CDR3 length equals 15 residues. The DNA of the CDR3 is TGTGCCAGCAGCCGCGAAGGTATAGCGTTGTACGAGCAGTACTTC. This encodes CASSREGIALYEQYF.

In its sample, this clonotype was seen many times. The chain uses TRBV5-1 and TRBJ2-1, with D hard to call. The CDR3 sequence is 12 residues long. The V end lost 0 bases, the J end lost 8 bases, and 6 bases lay between the germline ends. Germline assignment: CDR1 SGHRS and CDR2 YFSETQ. The CDR3 protein is CASSLEGDEQFF. CDR3 nucleotides: TGCGCCAGCAGCTTGGAGGGCGATGAGCAGTTCTTC.